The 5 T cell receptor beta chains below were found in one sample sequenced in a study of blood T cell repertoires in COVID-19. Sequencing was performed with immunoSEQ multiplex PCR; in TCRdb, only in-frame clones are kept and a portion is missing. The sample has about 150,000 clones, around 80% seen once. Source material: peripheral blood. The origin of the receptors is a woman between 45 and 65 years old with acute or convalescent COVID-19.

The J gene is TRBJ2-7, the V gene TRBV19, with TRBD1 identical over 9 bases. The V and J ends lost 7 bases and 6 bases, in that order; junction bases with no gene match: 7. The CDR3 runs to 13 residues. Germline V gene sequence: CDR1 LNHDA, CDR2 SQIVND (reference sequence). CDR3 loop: CASNRDREAEQYF. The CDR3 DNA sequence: TGTGCCAGTAACCGGGACAGGGAGGCCGAGCAGTACTTC.

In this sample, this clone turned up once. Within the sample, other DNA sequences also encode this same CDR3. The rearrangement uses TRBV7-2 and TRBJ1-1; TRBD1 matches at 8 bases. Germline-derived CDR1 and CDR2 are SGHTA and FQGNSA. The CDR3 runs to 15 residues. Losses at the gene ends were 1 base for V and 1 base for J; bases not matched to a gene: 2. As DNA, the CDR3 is TGTGCCAGCAGCTTAGGAACAGGGGGGAACACTGAAGCTTTCTTT. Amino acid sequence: CASSLGTGGNTEAFF.

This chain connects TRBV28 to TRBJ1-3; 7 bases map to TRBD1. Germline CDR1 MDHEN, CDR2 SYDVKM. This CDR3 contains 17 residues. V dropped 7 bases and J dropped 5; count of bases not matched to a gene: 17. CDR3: CASTSGGLQGSRNTIYF. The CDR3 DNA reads TGTGCCAGCACCTCGGGGGGGTTACAGGGGTCTAGAAACACCATATATTTT.

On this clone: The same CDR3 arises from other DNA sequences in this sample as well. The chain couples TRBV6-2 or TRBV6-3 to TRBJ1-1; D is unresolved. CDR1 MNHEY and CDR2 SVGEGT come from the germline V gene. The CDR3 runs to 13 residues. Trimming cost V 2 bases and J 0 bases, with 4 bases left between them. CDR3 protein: CASSYIMNTEAFF. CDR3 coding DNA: TGTGCCAGCAGTTACATTATGAACACTGAAGCTTTCTTT.

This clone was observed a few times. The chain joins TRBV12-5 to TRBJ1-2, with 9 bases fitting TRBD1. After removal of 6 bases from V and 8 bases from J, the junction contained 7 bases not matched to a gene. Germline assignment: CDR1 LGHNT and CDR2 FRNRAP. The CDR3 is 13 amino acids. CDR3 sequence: CASGIGTGRGYTF. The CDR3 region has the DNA TGTGCTAGTGGCATAGGGACAGGGAGAGGCTACACCTTC.